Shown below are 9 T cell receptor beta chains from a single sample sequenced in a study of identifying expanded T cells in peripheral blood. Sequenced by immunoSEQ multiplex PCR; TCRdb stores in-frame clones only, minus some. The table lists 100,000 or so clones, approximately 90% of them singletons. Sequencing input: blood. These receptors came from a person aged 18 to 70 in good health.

In DNA form, the CDR3 reads TGCGCCAGCAGCCAGGAGGATAGGTCCTCTAGCGGGGGGGGTAATCAGTTCTTC. Amino acids: CASSQEDRSSSGGGNQFF. The chain uses TRBV4-3 and TRBJ2-1; 12 bases are a match to TRBD2. Germline lookup yields CDR1 LGHNA and CDR2 YSLEER. This CDR3 is built from 18 residues. J gave up 13 bases and V 3 bases, and 19 bases lay outside the gene matches.

CDR3 protein: CASSERQAPEAFF. For the CDR3, the DNA is TGTGCCAGCAGCGAGCGACAGGCCCCTGAAGCTTTCTTT. The chain carries TRBV5-6 and TRBJ1-1, with D maybe TRBD1 (6 bases). The length of the CDR3 is 13 residues. Deletions cut 4 bases from V and 6 bases from J, with 13 bases between. Germline CDR1 SGHDT, CDR2 YYEEEE.

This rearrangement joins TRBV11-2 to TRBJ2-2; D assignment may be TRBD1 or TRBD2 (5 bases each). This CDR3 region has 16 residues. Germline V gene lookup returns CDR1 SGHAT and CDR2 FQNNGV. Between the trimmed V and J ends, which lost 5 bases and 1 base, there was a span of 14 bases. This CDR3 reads CASSPAGTLNTGELFF. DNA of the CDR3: TGTGCCAGCAGCCCCGCCGGGACGTTGAACACCGGGGAGCTGTTTTTT.

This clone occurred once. CDR3 region: CASSQELPGLVKETQYF. CDR3 coding DNA: TGCGCCAGCAGCCAAGAACTTCCGGGACTAGTAAAAGAGACCCAGTACTTC. This sequence joins TRBV4-3 and TRBJ2-5; 8 nucleotides align to TRBD2. The CDR3 length is 17 residues. The germline CDR1 and CDR2 sequences are LGHNA and YSLEER. V dropped 0 bases and J dropped 3; count of bases not matched to a gene: 9.

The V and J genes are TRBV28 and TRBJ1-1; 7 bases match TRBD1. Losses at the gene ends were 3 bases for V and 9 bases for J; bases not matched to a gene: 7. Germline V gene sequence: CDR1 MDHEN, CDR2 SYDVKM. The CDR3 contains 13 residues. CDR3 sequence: CASSFRDRVKAFF. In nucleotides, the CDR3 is TGTGCCAGCAGTTTTAGGGACAGAGTAAAAGCTTTCTTT.

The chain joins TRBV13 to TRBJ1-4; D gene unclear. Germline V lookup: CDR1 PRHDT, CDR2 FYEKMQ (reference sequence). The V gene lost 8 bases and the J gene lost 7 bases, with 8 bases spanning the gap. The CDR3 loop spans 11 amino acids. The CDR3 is CASGEGEKLFF. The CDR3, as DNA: TGTGCCAGCGGCGAGGGTGAAAAACTGTTTTTT.

Here the CDR3 reads CASSFSYNEQFF. The CDR3 nucleotides read TGTGCCAGCAGTTTCTCATACAATGAGCAGTTCTTC. The rearrangement joins TRBV28 to TRBJ2-1; D is unclear. Trimming cost V 3 bases and J 4 bases, with 4 bases left between them. Germline lookup yields CDR1 MDHEN and CDR2 SYDVKM. The CDR3 consists of 12 residues.

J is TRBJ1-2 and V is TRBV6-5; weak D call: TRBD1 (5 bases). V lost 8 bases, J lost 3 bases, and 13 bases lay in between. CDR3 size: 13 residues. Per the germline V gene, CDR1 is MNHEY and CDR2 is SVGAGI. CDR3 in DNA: TGTGCCAGCCGCGGGGGGACGGACTATGGCTACACCTTC. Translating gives CASRGGTDYGYTF.

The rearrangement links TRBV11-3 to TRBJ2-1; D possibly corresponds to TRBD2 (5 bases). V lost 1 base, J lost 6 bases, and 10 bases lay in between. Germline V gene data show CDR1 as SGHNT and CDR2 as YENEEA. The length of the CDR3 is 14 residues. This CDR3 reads CASSLGRGANEQFF. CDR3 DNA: TGTGCCAGCAGCTTAGGACGGGGAGCCAATGAGCAGTTCTTC.